The TCR beta chain described here comes from a study of T-cell reconstitution after alpha-beta-depleted transplantation in children. This clonotype was counted only a few times. TCRbeta library construction was performed incorporating unique molecular identifiers. TCRdb redid the calling of the PCR reads with MiXCR, one entry per CDR3 protein. This table has some 490,000 distinct CDR3 sequences, approximately 12% appearing once. In germline, CDR1 is MNHEY, CDR2 SMNVEV (reference sequence). Trimming removed 7 bases at V and 5 bases at J, with 14 bases between. This CDR3 is built from 13 residues. The receptor was isolated from a human donor who donated a stem cell graft to a child with combined immunodeficiency. This chain connects TRBV27 to TRBJ1-1; a weak D match, TRBD1 (6 bases). The sample here was PBMCs from the stem cell graft donor, taken from the stem cell graft. The CDR3 region is CASISQGWTEAFF. CDR3 sequence (DNA): TGTGCCAGCATTTCACAGGGTTGGACTGAAGCTTTCTTT.